Below, one T cell receptor (beta chain) is given with its context. Its antigen is currently unknown. Profiled with immunoSEQ multiplex PCR; TCRdb holds only in-frame clones, not every one. The data hold 98,000 or so clones, with 88% observed a single time. The sample is drawn from a study of T cell responses to AZD1222 COVID-19 vaccine. The CDR3 is 12 amino acids. Trimming cost V 6 bases and J 7 bases, with 10 bases left between them. Study-level points and caveats: After the peak T cell response, and only then, were repertoires sampled. Donors were mostly white British, more females; clonal diversity possibly underestimated. Seropositive at baseline were only 5 or 6 AZD1222 recipients. Increased Spike-specific TCR breadth and depth were observed after two AZD1222 doses.

The sequence was obtained from an adult who received the AZD1222 COVID-19 vaccine. The J gene is TRBJ2-1, the V gene TRBV12-3 or TRBV12-4; D perhaps matches TRBD2 (6 bases). The sample consisted of peripheral blood, taken 28 days after the second AZD1222 dose. CDR3 nucleotides: TGTGCCAGCAGCCGGGGGAGTAATGAGCAGTTCTTC. Translation gives CASSRGSNEQFF.